This T cell receptor (beta chain) stems from a study of OX40 agonist ivuxolimab in advanced cancers. Turning to the overall study: The costimulatory receptor OX40 (CD134) was targeted by ivuxolimab, a fully human IgG2 agonistic monoclonal antibody. Intravenous ivuxolimab was administered to patients every 2 weeks at six dose levels: 0.01, 0.1, 0.3, 1.5, 3 and 10 mg/kg. Of the approximately 50 dose-escalation patients, hepatocellular carcinoma was present in around 19, melanoma in around 15, renal cell carcinoma in 9 and head and neck cancer in 9. In the dose-escalation cohort, around four fifths of patients were male, and the mean age was approximately 60 years with a range of 23 to 79. Prior anti-PD-1, anti-PD-L1 or anti-CTLA-4 therapy was permitted, and about 40% of dose-escalation patients had received checkpoint inhibitors. Partial responses were achieved by three dose-escalation patients, of whom one had hepatocellular carcinoma and two had cutaneous melanoma. Peripheral TCRbeta sequencing aimed to test whether ivuxolimab altered TCR sequence diversity and caused clonal T-cell expansion. The paper covers the monotherapy dose-escalation part of the phase I ivuxolimab trial, which included N ≈ 50 patients.

This clone showed up just a few times. Its antigen is not yet known. Base qualities are not at hand, and no much larger clone is one base apart. Study-wide findings and limitations: Which antigens the clonally expanded peripheral T cells were specific for was not determined. In the 0.1-3.0 mg/kg groups, partial responders had among the lowest normalized peripheral clonal expansion, particularly in CD8+ T cells. At doses of 0.1 to 3.0 mg/kg, clonal expansion of both CD4+ and CD8+ blood T cells was observed from baseline to week 6. On average, CD8+ T cells showed more expanded clones than CD4+ T cells after ivuxolimab. Low levels of normalized T-cell clonal expansion were also shown by some nonresponding patients.

V loses 8 bases of germline sequence and J loses 1 base, and the interval between the two ends is 8 bases. Sequences LNHDA (CDR1) and SQIVND (CDR2) are obtained from the germline V gene (reference sequence). Reading from cysteine to phenylalanine, the CDR3 counts 12 amino acids. Only the CDR3 part of the read is kept: 36 bases, read in frame from the first base. Patients with autoimmune disease history or receiving systemic immunosuppression were excluded from the trial. In every dose cohort, peripheral blood was drawn for TCR sequencing at baseline, cycle 4 day 1, and cycle 7 day 1. The samples were drawn from a first-in-human, open-label, multicenter phase I dose-escalation trial of ivuxolimab. Adults with locally advanced or metastatic head and neck squamous cell, hepatocellular, melanoma or renal cell carcinoma were enrolled in the trial. Before TCR sequencing, CD4+ T cells and CD8+ T cells were sorted from peripheral blood as separate populations.

Genomic DNA was extracted from sorted cells for sequencing of the TCRbeta CDR3 region. The immunoSEQ Assay was used for sequencing of TCRbeta CDR3 regions. Drawn from immuneACCESS, this table holds only the in-frame rearrangements with V and J called that TCRdb kept. Clones are partly lost; checked studies trace under half to an unresolved V gene and leave the rest unexplained. The sample records roughly 61,000 clones, 82% of which are singletons. The ten largest clonotypes hold more than 0.4% of the sample. The source was CD4+ or CD8+ T cells sorted from blood, collected in a trial of the OX40 agonist ivuxolimab. The sequence is built from TRBV19 and TRBJ1-1; the D gene is perhaps TRBD1, on 6 matching bases. This TCR was recovered from an adult with an advanced solid tumor such as melanoma, head and neck, liver or kidney cancer. The CDR3 reads CASGGRNTEAFF. The DNA reads as follows: TGTGCCAGTGGGGGGCGGAACACTGAAGCTTTCTTT.